This T cell receptor (beta chain) appears in the sequencing data of a study of cytomegalovirus exposure and HLA in healthy donors. Repertoires were generated with immunoSEQ multiplex PCR, while TCRdb's copy carries only in-frame clones and drops some. The sample holds some 210,000 clones, roughly 91% seen once. About this clone: The antigen is not known.

Trimming stripped 0 bases from V and 0 bases from J, with 17 bases between. Germline-derived CDR1 and CDR2 are LGHNA and YNFKEQ. The CDR3 is 19 amino acids. Study-wide findings and caveats: There were 160 or so TCR beta chains listed as cytomegalovirus-associated.

Material for sequencing was PBMCs. This TCR derives from a woman aged 18-29 years in good health and CMV-seropositive. V is TRBV4-2 and J is TRBJ1-4; the D gene is possibly TRBD1 (5 bases). The CDR3 spells CASSQEGVSTFSTNEKLFF. The DNA for the CDR3 is TGTGCCAGCAGCCAAGAAGGGGTTTCAACCTTCTCAACTAATGAAAAACTGTTTTTT.